This T cell receptor beta chain was recovered during a study of CD8+CD57+ T cells in acquired aplastic anemia. Whole-study context: Each DNA sample taken from sorted CD4+ and CD8+ cells came to about 3.4 ug on average.

Genomic DNA acted as the template from which TCR beta VDJ combination and CDR3 sequence profiling were carried out. TCRdb recomputed calls from the reads with MiXCR, one row per CDR3 protein. The sample carries 300,000 or so distinct CDR3 sequences, about 56% recorded once. A note on this clonotype: Its antigen is undetermined.

Study-level results: Patients and controls were found to share 25 to 35 CD8+ CDR3 sequences. Patient and control CD8+ Simpson's diversity was not significantly different.

The V end lost 5 bases, the J end lost 7 bases, and 18 bases lay between the germline ends. The CDR3 has 13 residues. Looked up from germline, CDR1 is DFQATT and CDR2 is SNEGSKA (reference sequence). The specimen was sorted CD4+, CD8+, or CD8+CD57+ T cells (not recorded which) from PBMCs. V and J are TRBV20-1 and TRBJ2-7, with a possible D match to TRBD1 (6 bases). The receptor was isolated from a human donor with severe aplastic anemia or a healthy control (not recorded which). The CDR3 nucleotides read TGCAGTGCTTCTCGGGTGGGGGCTGGTGAGCAGTACTTC. This sequence encodes CSASRVGAGEQYF.